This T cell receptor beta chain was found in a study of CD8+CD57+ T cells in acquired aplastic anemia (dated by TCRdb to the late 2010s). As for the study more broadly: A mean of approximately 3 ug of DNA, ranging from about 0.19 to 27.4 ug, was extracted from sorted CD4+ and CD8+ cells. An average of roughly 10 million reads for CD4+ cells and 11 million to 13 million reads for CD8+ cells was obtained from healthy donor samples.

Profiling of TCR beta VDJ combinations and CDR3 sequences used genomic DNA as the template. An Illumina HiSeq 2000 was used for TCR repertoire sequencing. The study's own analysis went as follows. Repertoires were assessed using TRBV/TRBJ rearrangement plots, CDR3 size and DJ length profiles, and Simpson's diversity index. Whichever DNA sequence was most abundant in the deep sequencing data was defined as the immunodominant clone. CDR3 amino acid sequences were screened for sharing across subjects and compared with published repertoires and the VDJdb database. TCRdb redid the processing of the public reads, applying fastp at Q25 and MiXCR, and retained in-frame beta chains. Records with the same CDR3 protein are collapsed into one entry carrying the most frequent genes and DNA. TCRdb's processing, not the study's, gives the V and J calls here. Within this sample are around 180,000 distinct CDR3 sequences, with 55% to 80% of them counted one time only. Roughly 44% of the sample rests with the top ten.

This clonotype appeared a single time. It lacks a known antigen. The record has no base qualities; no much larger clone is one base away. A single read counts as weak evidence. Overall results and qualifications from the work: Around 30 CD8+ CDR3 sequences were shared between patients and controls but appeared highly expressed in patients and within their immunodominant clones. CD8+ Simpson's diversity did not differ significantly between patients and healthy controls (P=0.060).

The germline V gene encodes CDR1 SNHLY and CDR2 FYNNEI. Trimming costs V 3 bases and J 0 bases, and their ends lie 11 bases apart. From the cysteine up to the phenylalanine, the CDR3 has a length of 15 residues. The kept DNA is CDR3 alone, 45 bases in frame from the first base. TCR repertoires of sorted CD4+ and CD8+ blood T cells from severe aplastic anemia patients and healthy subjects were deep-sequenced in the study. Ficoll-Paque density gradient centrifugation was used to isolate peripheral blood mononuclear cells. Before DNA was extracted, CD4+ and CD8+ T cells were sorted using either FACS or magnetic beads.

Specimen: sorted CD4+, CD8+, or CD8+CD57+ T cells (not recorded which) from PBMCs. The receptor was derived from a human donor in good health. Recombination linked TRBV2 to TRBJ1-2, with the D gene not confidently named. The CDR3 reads CASSDVGVANYGYTF. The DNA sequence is TGTGCCAGCAGTGACGTAGGAGTGGCTAACTATGGCTACACCTTC.